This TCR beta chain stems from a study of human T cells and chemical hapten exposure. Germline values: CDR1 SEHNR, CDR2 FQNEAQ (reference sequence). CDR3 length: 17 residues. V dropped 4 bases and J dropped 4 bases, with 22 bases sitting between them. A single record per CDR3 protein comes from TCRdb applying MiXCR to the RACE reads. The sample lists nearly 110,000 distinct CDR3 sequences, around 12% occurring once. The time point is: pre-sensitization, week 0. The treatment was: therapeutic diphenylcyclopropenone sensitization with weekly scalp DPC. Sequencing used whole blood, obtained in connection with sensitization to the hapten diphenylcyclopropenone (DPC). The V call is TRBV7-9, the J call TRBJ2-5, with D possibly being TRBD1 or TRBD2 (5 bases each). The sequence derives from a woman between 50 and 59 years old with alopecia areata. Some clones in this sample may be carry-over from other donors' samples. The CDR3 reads CASSSAPGRPSRETQYF. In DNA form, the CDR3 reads TGTGCCAGCAGCTCAGCTCCGGGACGACCAAGTCGAGAGACCCAGTACTTC. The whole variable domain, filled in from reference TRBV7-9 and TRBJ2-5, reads DTGVSQNPRHKITKRGQNVTFRCDPISEHNRLYWYRQTLGQGPEFLTYFQNEAQLEKSRLLSDRFSAERPKGSFSTLEIQRTEQGDSAMYLCASSSAPGRPSRETQYFGPGTRLLVL.